A single sample gave rise to the 28 T cell receptor beta chains below, sequenced in a study of cytomegalovirus exposure and HLA in healthy donors. The PCR used 60 Vbeta and 13 Jbeta primers. Produced via immunoSEQ multiplex PCR; TCRdb's table is partial and in-frame only. Among around 140,000 clones listed, about two thirds were seen once. Sequencing was done on a sample of PBMCs. The receptor source for this set is a woman aged 18-35 years in good health and CMV-seronegative.

There are a few counts of this clone. The gene calls are TRBV5-1 and TRBJ2-5, with 9 bases lining up with TRBD1. The CDR3 has 14 residues. Germline CDR1 is SGHRS and CDR2 is YFSETQ. V shed 4 bases, J shed 1 base, and the junction held 2 bases outside the gene matches. The CDR3 bases are TGCGCCAGCAGCGCGGACAGGGGCCAAGAGACCCAGTACTTC. It codes for CASSADRGQETQYF.

The V call is TRBV30, the J call TRBJ1-2, with 9 bases that match TRBD1. The J segment lost 4 bases and the V segment lost 5 bases, leaving 2 bases of the junction unmatched. Germline CDR1 is GTSNPN and CDR2 is SVGIG (reference sequence). CDR3 length: 12 residues. This chain's CDR3 is CAWGGQGYGYTF. Written as DNA, the CDR3 is TGTGCCTGGGGGGGACAGGGCTATGGCTACACCTTC.

The chain carries TRBV5-1 and TRBJ1-6, with D tentatively TRBD1 (5 bases). CDR1 is SGHRS, CDR2 YFSETQ, per germline. This CDR3 has 17 amino acids. Deletions cut 0 bases from V and 0 bases from J, with 10 bases between. CDR3 sequence: CASSLAGSSSYNSPLHF. Written as DNA, the CDR3 is TGCGCCAGCAGCTTGGCAGGGTCGAGCTCCTATAATTCACCCCTCCACTTT.

V usage is TRBV6-1 and J usage is TRBJ1-2, with a possible D match to TRBD1 (6 bases). Germline CDR1 reads MNHNS; CDR2 reads SASEGT. V dropped 7 bases and J dropped 8 bases, with 23 bases sitting between them. The CDR3 loop spans 15 amino acids. The CDR3 protein is CASNGGGRKLEGYTF. The CDR3 nucleotides read TGTGCCAGCAATGGCGGGGGGCGGAAGTTGGAGGGCTACACCTTC.

J is TRBJ1-2 and V is TRBV11-2, with a tentative D call TRBD1 (6 bases). Germline-derived CDR1 and CDR2 are SGHAT and FQNNGV. The V end lost 7 bases, the J end lost 3 bases, and 15 bases lay between the germline ends. The CDR3 is made up of 14 amino acids. This CDR3 reads CASILQGEDYGYTF. In DNA, the CDR3 is TGTGCCAGCATCCTACAGGGTGAAGACTATGGCTACACCTTC.

This clone has a handful of counts. The chain uses TRBV28 and TRBJ2-7, with D perhaps matching TRBD1 (5 bases). The germline V and J ends were trimmed by 6 bases and 6 bases, with 18 bases remaining between them. This CDR3 contains 14 residues. The germline CDR1 and CDR2 sequences are MDHEN and SYDVKM. CDR3 residues: CASSRLGPLGEQYF. The CDR3 DNA is TGTGCCAGCAGCCGGTTGGGGCCTCTGGGCGAGCAGTACTTC.

The chain's CDR3 is CASSYLSAGGTGELFF. DNA for the CDR3: TGTGCCAGCAGTTACTTGTCTGCAGGGGGCACCGGGGAGCTGTTTTTT. The chain uses TRBV6-5 and TRBJ2-2, with 7 bases matching TRBD1. The CDR3 contains 16 residues. Per the germline V gene, CDR1 is MNHEY and CDR2 is SVGAGI. V was clipped by 1 base and J by 4 bases; unmatched bases: 6.

This clone appeared a single time. This chain connects TRBV5-6 to TRBJ1-6, with D hard to call. V was pared by 0 bases and J by 9 bases, with 16 bases between. The CDR3 is 16 amino acids. Germline loops: CDR1 SGHDT, CDR2 YYEEEE. The CDR3 region has the DNA TGTGCCAGCAGCTTGGTTAACCGGGAGCTTGGTTCACCCCTCCACTTT. Protein: CASSLVNRELGSPLHF.

The chain carries TRBV6-5 and TRBJ1-1; TRBD1 might be the D (6 bases). Germline CDR1 and CDR2: MNHEY and SVGAGI. The V end lost 2 bases, the J end lost 8 bases, and 18 bases lay between the germline ends. The CDR3 runs 15 residues. The CDR3 reads CASSYGGGGYEEAFF. The CDR3 DNA reads TGTGCCAGCAGTTACGGGGGGGGCGGGTATGAAGAAGCTTTCTTT.

This clone was observed once. V gene TRBV11-3 combines with J gene TRBJ2-2; D unresolved. This CDR3 spans 13 amino acids. Deletions cut 2 bases from V and 3 bases from J, with 4 bases between. Germline V gives CDR1 SGHNT, CDR2 YENEEA. Here the CDR3 reads CASSLTDTGELFF. In DNA form, the CDR3 reads TGTGCCAGCAGCTTAACAGACACCGGGGAGCTGTTTTTT.

This clone has just one count. V is TRBV6-5 and J is TRBJ2-5, with TRBD2 matching over 8 bases. With 11 bases clipped from V and 5 bases from J, the junction kept 10 bases outside the gene matches. Germline V gives CDR1 MNHEY, CDR2 SVGAGI. This CDR3 is built from 13 residues. CDR3 residues: CAGGSGSFETQYF. DNA for the CDR3: TGTGCCGGGGGGAGCGGGAGCTTTGAGACCCAGTACTTC.

The V call is TRBV15, the J call TRBJ1-2; possibly TRBD1 for D (5 bases). Germline loops: CDR1 LNHNV, CDR2 YYDKDF (reference sequence). This CDR3 comprises 14 residues. Trimming shortened V by 3 bases and J by 2 bases, and 10 bases separated the two germline ends. CDR3 bases: TGTGCCACCAGCAGCGGACACATAAACTATGGCTACACCTTC. Protein: CATSSGHINYGYTF.

The J gene is TRBJ2-3, the V gene TRBV6-1, with TRBD2 matching 10 bases. The CDR3 spans 15 residues. With V trimmed by 6 bases and J by 6 bases, 9 bases remained unmatched. Germline V gives CDR1 MNHNS, CDR2 SASEGT. The chain's CDR3 is CASSWGLASGDTQYF. The CDR3 DNA follows: TGTGCCAGCAGCTGGGGACTAGCGTCCGGGGATACGCAGTATTTT.

The gene calls are TRBV7-2 and TRBJ2-1; D is possibly TRBD2 (5 bases). The CDR3 extends over 17 amino acids. Deletions cut 0 bases from V and 7 bases from J, with 19 bases between. The germline V gene has CDR1 SGHTA and CDR2 FQGNSA. The CDR3 sequence: CASSLADMGRRLNEQFF. As DNA, the CDR3 is TGTGCCAGCAGCTTAGCCGATATGGGGAGAAGGCTTAATGAGCAGTTCTTC.

The chain is built from TRBV2 and TRBJ2-3; TRBD1 matches at 9 bases. The J segment lost 3 bases and the V segment lost 4 bases, leaving 5 bases of the junction unmatched. The CDR3 runs to 15 residues. Germline-derived CDR1 and CDR2 are SNHLY and FYNNEI. The CDR3 DNA follows: TGTGCCAGCAGTGCCGGGACAGGGATTACAGATACGCAGTATTTT. Protein product: CASSAGTGITDTQYF.

The rearrangement joins TRBV9 to TRBJ1-5; D gene unclear. The CDR3 consists of 15 residues. Germline-derived CDR1 and CDR2 are SGDLS and YYNGEE. V shed 4 bases and J shed 4 bases, with 15 bases lying between them. This CDR3 is CASSHGPGSNQPQHF. In nucleotides, the CDR3 is TGTGCCAGCAGCCACGGACCGGGGTCAAATCAGCCCCAGCATTTT.

The chain employs TRBV18 and TRBJ2-1, with 8 bases lining up with TRBD1. There are 15 residues in the CDR3. Per the germline V gene, CDR1 is KGHSH and CDR2 is LQKENI. Trimming at V came to 2 bases and at J to 6 bases, leaving 6 bases not matched to a gene. The CDR3 DNA reads as TGTGCCAGCTCACCAGCGAGACAGGGGAGCAATGAGCAGTTCTTC. As protein: CASSPARQGSNEQFF.

This chain links TRBV11-3 with TRBJ2-5; 7 bases match TRBD1. There are 15 residues in the CDR3. V gave up 2 bases and J gave up 2 bases; unmatched junction bases: 5. Germline CDR1 SGHNT, CDR2 YENEEA. The DNA of the CDR3 is TGTGCCAGCAGCTTAATGGGACAGCATCAAGAGACCCAGTACTTC. Translating it yields CASSLMGQHQETQYF. Drawing the rest from reference TRBV11-3 and TRBJ2-5, the complete variable domain is EAGVVQSPRYKIIEKKQPVAFWCNPISGHNTLYWYLQNLGQGPELLIRYENEEAVDDSQLPKDRFSAERLKGVDSTLKIQPAELGDSAVYLCASSLMGQHQETQYFGPGTRLLVL.

V is TRBV9 and J is TRBJ1-1; no clear D gene. Germline assignment: CDR1 SGDLS and CDR2 YYNGEE. The V end was cut by 0 bases, the J end by 6 bases, with 12 bases between. The CDR3 is 14 amino acids. The CDR3 here is CASSVGGYGAEAFF. Here the CDR3 DNA reads TGTGCCAGCAGCGTAGGAGGCTACGGGGCTGAAGCTTTCTTT.

The chain uses TRBV11-2 and TRBJ2-7, with a weak D call TRBD1 (5 bases). The germline CDR1 and CDR2 sequences are SGHAT and FQNNGV. Trimming left V 1 base short and J 9 bases short, with 13 bases between. The CDR3 loop spans 13 amino acids. Here the CDR3 DNA reads TGTGCCAGCAGCTTAGTGAAGGGGTTAGGGCAGTACGTC. Translation gives CASSLVKGLGQYV.

The V gene is TRBV10-2, the J gene TRBJ1-2, with D perhaps matching TRBD1 (6 bases). CDR1 is WSHSY, CDR2 SAAADI, per germline. The CDR3 length is 13 residues. Trimming took off 7 bases at V and 6 bases at J, with 15 bases between the two ends. CDR3 coding DNA: TGCGCCAGCACGAACCAACAGGGAAATGGCTACACCTTC. Residues: CASTNQQGNGYTF.

The chain uses TRBV7-6 and TRBJ2-5, with unresolved D. The V gene lost 6 bases and the J gene lost 3 bases, with 8 bases spanning the gap. CDR1 is SGHVS and CDR2 is FNYEAQ in the germline V gene. CDR3 length equals 12 residues. CDR3 coding DNA: TGTGCCAGCAGTCGACATAAAGAGACCCAGTACTTC. Translated, it gives CASSRHKETQYF. Using reference TRBV7-6 and TRBJ2-5 for the parts outside the CDR3, the full variable domain is GAGVSQSPRYKVTKRGQDVALRCDPISGHVSLYWYRQALGQGPEFLTYFNYEAQQDKSGLPNDRFSAERPEGSISTLTIQRTEQRDSAMYRCASSRHKETQYFGPGTRLLVL.

This clone was counted between two and nine times. The chain carries TRBV18 and TRBJ2-7; 8 nucleotides line up with TRBD2. CDR3 length: 15 amino acids. Germline V gene data show CDR1 as KGHSH and CDR2 as LQKENI. CDR3 DNA sequence: TGTGCCAGCTCTCCACTAGCGGAGGCCTCCTACGAGCAGTACGTC. It is translated as CASSPLAEASYEQYV.

The chain has TRBV6-5 and TRBJ1-1; D not certain. CDR1 is MNHEY, CDR2 SVGAGI, per germline. The CDR3 is made up of 11 amino acids. Deletions cut 11 bases from V and 4 bases from J, with 11 bases between. DNA for the CDR3: TGTGCCCTAGGAGAGGGCACTGAAGCTTTCTTT. It encodes CALGEGTEAFF.

This clone turned up a few times. The chain has TRBV19 and TRBJ1-2; maybe TRBD1 (5 bases). Per the germline V gene, CDR1 is LNHDA and CDR2 is SQIVND (reference sequence). The CDR3 runs 15 residues. V was trimmed by 3 bases and J by 8 bases, leaving 19 bases between them. CDR3 sequence reads: CASSMIGEAGNGYTF. CDR3 in DNA: TGTGCCAGTAGTATGATTGGGGAGGCAGGGAACGGCTACACCTTC.

V gene TRBV5-5 combines with J gene TRBJ1-3; D not certain. Germline V gene lookup returns CDR1 SGHKS and CDR2 YYEKEE (reference sequence). The CDR3 length is 13 residues. V lost 7 bases, J lost 1 base, and 9 bases lay in between. Written as DNA, the CDR3 is TGTGCCAGCGGATACAGTTCTGGAAACACCATATATTTT. Its translation is CASGYSSGNTIYF.

The chain uses TRBV7-9 and TRBJ1-1, with a weak D call TRBD1 (5 bases). The CDR3 loop spans 13 amino acids. Looked up from germline, CDR1 is SEHNR and CDR2 is FQNEAQ (reference sequence). V lost 2 bases to trimming and J lost 4 bases, with 8 bases between them. CDR3 sequence (DNA): TGTGCCAGCAGCTTAAGGGGTCCCACTGAAGCTTTCTTT. Amino acid sequence: CASSLRGPTEAFF.

The chain couples TRBV28 to TRBJ2-1, with a weak D call TRBD1 (5 bases). The CDR3 loop spans 15 amino acids. In germline, CDR1 is MDHEN, CDR2 SYDVKM. V lost 3 bases and J lost 1, with 10 bases in between. This chain's CDR3 is CASSLGQPSYNEQFF. The CDR3 coding sequence is TGTGCCAGCAGTTTGGGGCAACCATCCTACAATGAGCAGTTCTTC.